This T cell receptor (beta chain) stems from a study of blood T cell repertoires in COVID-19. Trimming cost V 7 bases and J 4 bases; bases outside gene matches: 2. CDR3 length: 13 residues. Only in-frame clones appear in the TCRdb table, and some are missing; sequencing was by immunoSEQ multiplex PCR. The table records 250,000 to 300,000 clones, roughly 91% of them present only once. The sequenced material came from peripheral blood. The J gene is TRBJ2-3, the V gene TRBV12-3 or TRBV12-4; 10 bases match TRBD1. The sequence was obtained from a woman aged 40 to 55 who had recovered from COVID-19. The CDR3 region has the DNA TGTGCCAGCACCGGGACAGGGGCAGATACGCAGTATTTT. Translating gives CASTGTGADTQYF.